These 27 T cell receptor beta chains were all obtained from the same sample, sequenced in a study of blood T cell repertoires in COVID-19. Clones were sequenced by immunoSEQ multiplex PCR, and TCRdb holds only the in-frame ones, with some missing. The sample has about 200,000 clones, around 85% seen once; the top ten hold around 20%. The sequenced sample consisted of PBMCs or T cells enriched from blood (not recorded which). Receptors originate from a man aged 35-49 years who had recovered from COVID-19.

J is TRBJ2-7 and V is TRBV30, with TRBD1 matching 9 bases. The junction had 9 bases not matched to a gene; V was cut back by 7 bases and J by 5 bases. The CDR3 is made up of 13 amino acids. The germline V gene has CDR1 GTSNPN and CDR2 SVGIG (reference sequence). CDR3 protein: CASSRDRVHEQYF. DNA for the CDR3: TGTGCCTCGAGCCGGGACAGGGTACACGAGCAGTACTTC.

The gene calls are TRBV9 and TRBJ2-7; D perhaps matches TRBD2 (7 bases). The germline V and J ends were trimmed by 4 bases and 4 bases, with 9 bases remaining between them. CDR1 is SGDLS, CDR2 YYNGEE, per germline. This CDR3 comprises 12 residues. In nucleotides, the CDR3 is TGTGCCAGCAGCAAGGGGGGGTACGAGCAGTACTTC. This encodes CASSKGGYEQYF. The whole variable domain, remainder taken from reference TRBV9 and TRBJ2-7, is DSGVTQTPKHLITATGQRVTLRCSPRSGDLSVYWYQQSLDQGLQFLIQYYNGEERAKGNILERFSAQQFPDLHSELNLSSLELGDSALYFCASSKGGYEQYFGPGTRLTVT.

The chain joins TRBV5-1 to TRBJ2-1, with TRBD1 matching 9 bases. CDR3 length: 16 residues. Germline loops: CDR1 SGHRS, CDR2 YFSETQ. The V segment lost 0 bases and the J segment 4 bases; nucleotides outside the gene matches: 5. The CDR3 DNA sequence: TGCGCCAGCAGCTTGGGGCCGGGACAGGGTTACAATGAGCAGTTCTTC. It yields the protein CASSLGPGQGYNEQFF.

The chain has TRBV6-5 and TRBJ1-1; D ambiguous. CDR3 length: 14 residues. The germline V gene has CDR1 MNHEY and CDR2 SVGAGI. V lost 6 bases and J 7 bases, leaving 18 bases between the germline ends. The CDR3 region is CASSPQVIGDEAFF. In nucleotides, the CDR3 is TGTGCCAGCAGCCCGCAGGTAATCGGGGATGAAGCTTTCTTT.

The table lists this clone with a few counts. V usage is TRBV29-1 and J usage is TRBJ2-5, with 8 bases fitting TRBD1. The CDR3 covers 14 residues. V lost 7 bases and J lost 5; bases outside the gene matches: 12. Per the germline V gene, CDR1 is SQVTM and CDR2 is ANQGSEA. The CDR3 nucleotides read TGCAGCGCCCAGACGACAGGGGCCCCGGAGACCCAGTACTTC. Residues: CSAQTTGAPETQYF. Filled out from reference TRBV29-1 and TRBJ2-5, the complete variable domain reads SAVISQKPSRDICQRGTSLTIQCQVDSQVTMMFWYRQQPGQSLTLIATANQGSEATYESGFVIDKFPISRPNLTFSTLTVSNMSPEDSSIYLCSAQTTGAPETQYFGPGTRLLVL.

This chain joins TRBV30 and TRBJ2-5; perhaps TRBD2 as D (5 bases). V lost 5 bases and J 2 bases, leaving 9 bases between the germline ends. CDR3 size: 12 residues. In germline, CDR1 is GTSNPN, CDR2 SVGIG (reference sequence). DNA for the CDR3: TGTGCCTGGGGACGGAGGCAAGAGACCCAGTACTTC. Translating it yields CAWGRRQETQYF.

The rearrangement links TRBV29-1 to TRBJ1-2; 9 bases align to TRBD1. The CDR3 extends over 14 amino acids. Losses at the gene ends were 1 base for V and 3 bases for J; bases not matched to a gene: 3. The germline V gene encodes CDR1 SQVTM and CDR2 ANQGSEA. CDR3 sequence: CSVEVGQGYYGYTF. The DNA for the CDR3 is TGCAGCGTTGAAGTGGGACAGGGATACTATGGCTACACCTTC.

The V call is TRBV18, the J call TRBJ1-5; D is perhaps TRBD1 (5 bases). This CDR3 is 15 amino acids long. Germline lookup yields CDR1 KGHSH and CDR2 LQKENI. V was pared by 2 bases and J by 6 bases, with 14 bases between. The CDR3 sequence is CASSPGLGEGQPQHF. Here the CDR3 DNA reads TGTGCCAGCTCACCAGGTTTGGGGGAGGGTCAGCCCCAGCATTTT. Combining the CDR3 with reference TRBV18 and TRBJ1-5 gives the whole variable domain NAGVMQNPRHLVRRRGQEARLRCSPMKGHSHVYWYRQLPEEGLKFMVYLQKENIIDESGMPKERFSAEFPKEGPSILRIQQVVRGDSAAYFCASSPGLGEGQPQHFGDGTRLSIL.

The genes are TRBV24-1 and TRBJ2-1; D gene ambiguous. Germline V CDR1 and CDR2: KGHDR, SFDVKD. The CDR3 covers 12 residues. Trimming took 5 bases from V and 3 from J, leaving 4 bases between them. This CDR3 is CATSVNYNEQFF. In DNA, the CDR3 is TGTGCCACCAGTGTTAACTACAATGAGCAGTTCTTC.

The chain carries TRBV19 and TRBJ2-4, with 7 nucleotides matching TRBD1. The CDR3 is 15 residues long. J lost 9 bases, V lost 4 bases, and 12 bases had no gene match. Germline CDR1 reads LNHDA; CDR2 reads SQIVND (reference sequence). CDR3 sequence reads: CASSTRGPSGIIQYF. Written as DNA, the CDR3 is TGTGCCAGTAGTACTAGGGGGCCCTCAGGCATCATTCAGTACTTC.

The rearrangement links TRBV15 to TRBJ1-5; 9 bases map to TRBD1. This CDR3 contains 14 residues. Germline lookup yields CDR1 LNHNV and CDR2 YYDKDF (reference sequence). The junction had 2 bases not matched to a gene; V was cut back by 1 base and J by 7 bases. The CDR3 sequence is CATSRGDRVQPQHF. CDR3 DNA sequence: TGTGCCACCAGCAGAGGGGACAGGGTGCAGCCCCAGCATTTT.

This sequence joins TRBV24-1 and TRBJ1-4; D remains ambiguous. The CDR3 is 12 amino acids. Germline-derived CDR1 and CDR2 are KGHDR and SFDVKD. Between the trimmed V and J ends, which lost 3 bases and 4 bases, there was a span of 2 bases. The CDR3 is CATSDLNEKLFF. The CDR3 DNA reads as TGTGCCACCAGTGATCTTAATGAAAAACTGTTTTTT.

This clone has only one observation. This sequence joins TRBV7-2 and TRBJ2-7; 11 nucleotides match TRBD1. The CDR3 is 16 amino acids. Germline CDR1 is SGHTA and CDR2 is FQGNSA. Losses at the gene ends were 1 base for V and 0 bases for J; bases not matched to a gene: 2. CDR3 nucleotide sequence: TGTGCCAGCAGCTTAGGGACAGGGGGCTTCTCCTACGAGCAGTACTTC. Protein sequence: CASSLGTGGFSYEQYF.

The rearrangement joins TRBV7-8 to TRBJ1-3; TRBD1 is a possible D gene (5 bases). Germline CDR1 reads SGHVS; CDR2 reads FQNEAQ. The CDR3 contains 13 residues. V shed 1 base and J shed 4 bases, with 5 bases lying between them. Here the CDR3 DNA reads TGTGCCAGCAGCTTAGACAGGGGAAACACCATATATTTT. This codes for CASSLDRGNTIYF.

The chain uses TRBV11-1 and TRBJ1-2, with D unclear. The CDR3 is made up of 13 amino acids. Germline V gives CDR1 SGHAT, CDR2 FQDESV (reference sequence). Trimming stripped 0 bases from V and 5 bases from J, with 7 bases between. Here the CDR3 DNA reads TGTGCCAGCAGCTTAGCGGCAGATTATGGCTACACCTTC. It yields the protein CASSLAADYGYTF.

The genes are TRBV5-8 and TRBJ1-1; 9 nucleotides align to TRBD1. V was clipped by 0 bases and J by 5 bases; unmatched bases: 2. The CDR3 is 14 amino acids. In germline, CDR1 is SGHTS, CDR2 YDEGEE. The CDR3 coding sequence is TGTGCCAGCAGCTTGGAGGGACAGGGAACTGAAGCTTTCTTT. This translates into CASSLEGQGTEAFF.

J is TRBJ2-1 and V is TRBV2; 9 bases map to TRBD2. Germline values: CDR1 SNHLY, CDR2 FYNNEI. Trimming removed 7 bases from V and 0 bases from J; junction bases left unmatched: 4. CDR3 length equals 15 residues. In DNA form, the CDR3 reads TGTGCCAGCACTAGCGGGGCGAGCTCCTACAATGAGCAGTTCTTC. It is translated as CASTSGASSYNEQFF.

The rearrangement links TRBV19 to TRBJ1-2; D is possibly TRBD1 (6 bases). CDR3 length: 15 amino acids. Germline lookup yields CDR1 LNHDA and CDR2 SQIVND (reference sequence). Trimming cost V 7 bases and J 5 bases, with 20 bases left between them. CDR3 bases: TGTGCCAGTACCAGGTCAGGGGCTACGGGATATGGCTACACCTTC. It translates to CASTRSGATGYGYTF.

In its sample, this clone was seen once. The chain has TRBV13 and TRBJ2-5; 8 bases are shared with TRBD1. Trimming at V came to 8 bases and at J to 2 bases, leaving 7 bases not matched to a gene. CDR1 is PRHDT, CDR2 FYEKMQ, per germline (reference sequence). CDR3 length equals 14 residues. The CDR3: CASSYRDRQETQYF. In DNA form, the CDR3 reads TGTGCCAGCTCCTACCGGGACAGGCAAGAGACCCAGTACTTC.

The genes are TRBV11-1 and TRBJ1-1, with D possibly being TRBD1 (5 bases). This CDR3 is 14 amino acids long. The ends were cut back, 1 base at V and 7 bases at J, with 13 bases in the middle. In germline, CDR1 is SGHAT, CDR2 FQDESV (reference sequence). The CDR3 region has the DNA TGTGCCAGCAGCTTAGAGGCGACAGCCCATGAAGCTTTCTTT. It codes for CASSLEATAHEAFF.

The chain combines TRBV4-2 with TRBJ2-3; D perhaps matches TRBD2 (5 bases). With 1 base removed from V and 0 bases from J, the gap between germline ends came to 11 bases. The CDR3 has 16 amino acids. Per germline, CDR1 LGHNA and CDR2 YNFKEQ. The CDR3 loop is CASSQVPEASTDTQYF. DNA for the CDR3: TGTGCCAGCAGCCAAGTACCGGAGGCCAGCACAGATACGCAGTATTTT.

The count of this clone is one. CDR3 sequence (DNA): TGTGCCAGCAGTTTGAAACAGGGGGCCAGCTCCTACGAGCAGTACTTC. This translates into CASSLKQGASSYEQYF. The rearrangement links TRBV27 to TRBJ2-7; 9 bases are a match to TRBD1. The trim removed 3 bases at V and 0 bases at J, leaving 6 bases unmatched. This CDR3 spans 16 amino acids. Germline assignment: CDR1 MNHEY and CDR2 SMNVEV (reference sequence).

The chain has TRBV27 and TRBJ1-6, with 7 bases aligning to TRBD1. Per germline, CDR1 MNHEY and CDR2 SMNVEV (reference sequence). The CDR3 runs 15 residues. The ends lost 3 bases at V and 7 bases at J; junction bases unmatched: 6. CDR3 in DNA: TGTGCCAGCAGTTTGGATGACAGGGCAAATTCACCCCTCCACTTT. Translation: CASSLDDRANSPLHF.

V usage is TRBV3-1 (or the pseudogene TRBV3-2) and J usage is TRBJ1-1, with D possibly matching TRBD1 (5 bases). The germline CDR1 and CDR2 sequences are LGHDT and YNNKEL (reference sequence). V lost 6 bases and J lost 4, with 12 bases in between. The CDR3 spans 13 residues. The CDR3 reads CASRGGTVTEAFF. CDR3 DNA sequence: TGTGCCAGCAGGGGGGGGACCGTCACTGAAGCTTTCTTT.

The V gene is TRBV5-1, the J gene TRBJ1-4, with TRBD1 as a possible D gene (5 bases). V dropped 0 bases and J dropped 0 bases, with 12 bases sitting between them. Germline CDR1 SGHRS, CDR2 YFSETQ. The CDR3 has 17 amino acids. CDR3: CASSLGGGAPTNEKLFF. The DNA for the CDR3 is TGCGCCAGCAGCTTGGGTGGAGGGGCACCAACTAATGAAAAACTGTTTTTT.

Here the CDR3 reads CATRQGVTDTQYF. CDR3 DNA: TGTGCCACAAGACAGGGGGTAACAGATACGCAGTATTTT. The genes are TRBV15 and TRBJ2-3; 9 nucleotides align to TRBD1. Trimming took 9 bases from V and 3 from J; bases not matched to a gene: 4. The CDR3 sequence is 13 residues long. Germline values: CDR1 LNHNV, CDR2 YYDKDF (reference sequence).

This clone was picked up one time. The chain carries TRBV9 and TRBJ1-3; D is undetermined. The V end was cut by 3 bases, the J end by 3 bases, with 10 bases between. Germline V lookup: CDR1 SGDLS, CDR2 YYNGEE. The CDR3 sequence is 14 residues long. CDR3 DNA sequence: TGTGCCAGCAGCGGGCCAGGTAATGGAAACACCATATATTTT. It codes for CASSGPGNGNTIYF.